In this sample, the clone carrying this TCR beta chain turned up many times. The antigen remains undetermined. The CDR3 sequence is 16 residues long. The germline V gene has CDR1 LNHNV and CDR2 YYDKDF (reference sequence). V gave up 0 bases and J gave up 3 bases, with 14 bases separating them. The sample originates from a study of glioma-infiltrating T cells. Amplification of TCR alpha and beta CDR3 regions from RNA used iRepertoire nested multiplex PCR. One-step reverse transcription and amplification started from approximately 100-400 ng of tissue mRNA or PBMC total RNA. TCRdb passed the multiplex PCR reads through MiXCR, listing each CDR3 protein once. The sample yields more than 300,000 distinct CDR3 sequences, roughly 41% seen once. Study-wide findings and caveats: Non-neoplastic patients had below-expected tissue-blood divergence, while all gliomas exceeded expectation. Only very few CDR3 sequences appeared in both tissue and blood.

The source is a human donor with low-grade glioma or glioblastoma, undergoing nonglioma brain surgery, or in good health (not recorded which). The sequenced sample was glioma tissue, nonneoplastic brain tissue, or PBMCs (not recorded which). The chain joins TRBV15 to TRBJ1-2; D is ambiguous. CDR3 in DNA: TGTGCCACCAGCAGAGATGATGCCAGCCGACACTATGGCTACACCTTC. Protein: CATSRDDASRHYGYTF.